The clone carrying this T cell receptor (beta chain) was seen more than once but under ten times. Its target is not known. The sample is drawn from a study of post-analysis software for immune sequencing data. Across the study: Relapsing-remitting, secondary progressive and progressive-relapsing forms made up the multiple sclerosis disease courses. Study-wide results and limits: By F measure, samples from a shared preparation batch strongly co-clustered. The normalized Chao1 diversity of multiple sclerosis patients was significantly lower than that of controls. Five or six TRBV segments were significantly more frequent in patients than in controls. TRBV5-6, TRBV5-1 and TRBV20-1 were among these segments.

Germline lookup yields CDR1 LNHNV and CDR2 YYDKDF (reference sequence). V lost 5 bases and J 4 bases, leaving 14 bases between the germline ends. This CDR3 contains 15 residues. cDNA libraries for TCR beta contained unique molecular identifiers. Each sample of roughly 0.95 to 10 million input T cells yielded 500,000 or so cDNA molecules, so each molecule approximated one T cell. TCRdb used MiXCR to reprocess the PCR reads, holding one entry per CDR3 protein. The data contain roughly 540,000 distinct CDR3 sequences, approximately 34% of them singletons. The V call is TRBV15, the J call TRBJ2-2; D remains unclear. This TCR was sampled from a girl aged 2-17 years with multiple sclerosis. The sequencing sample was made of blood. The CDR3 here is CATSPQRATTGELFF. CDR3 coding DNA: TGTGCCACCAGCCCCCAACGGGCCACCACCGGGGAGCTGTTTTTT.